This is a list of T cell receptor beta chains from one sample in a study of T cell responses to AZD1222 COVID-19 vaccine. This table comes from immunoSEQ multiplex PCR, and its TCRdb copy is limited to in-frame clones, with some not included. The data hold about 110,000 clones, with around 81% observed a single time. Sequencing was performed on peripheral blood, taken on day 0 of AZD1222 vaccination. The receptors here all came from an adult in good health. Each CDR3 is given with its conserved first and last residue. Each record gives: J gene, clone size, D gene, V gene, CDR3 protein, CDR3 DNA. The D gene is left open where the match is weak. Rows may omit the clone size; those that give it use once, few, many or a size class.

j_gene: TRBJ2-3; abundance: .; d_gene: TRBD2; v_gene: TRBV24-1; CDR3aa: CATSRGGTDTQYF; CDR3nt: TGTGCCACCTCCCGGGGGGGCACAGATACGCAGTATTTT
j_gene: TRBJ2-7; abundance: once; d_gene: .; v_gene: TRBV5-8; CDR3aa: CASSHLRNEQYF; CDR3nt: TGTGCCAGCAGCCATCTTCGTAACGAGCAGTACTTC
j_gene: TRBJ1-3; abundance: few; d_gene: .; v_gene: TRBV10-1; CDR3aa: CASSERDSGNTIYF; CDR3nt: TGCGCCAGCAGTGAGAGGGATTCTGGAAACACCATATATTTT
j_gene: TRBJ2-5; abundance: .; d_gene: TRBD2; v_gene: TRBV28; CDR3aa: CASLRAGGLETQYF; CDR3nt: TGTGCCAGCCTTAGGGCGGGAGGGCTTGAGACCCAGTACTTC
j_gene: TRBJ1-1; abundance: .; d_gene: .; v_gene: TRBV7-2; CDR3aa: CASSYDSRWAFF; CDR3nt: TGTGCCAGCAGCTATGACAGCCGGTGGGCTTTCTTT
j_gene: TRBJ1-3; abundance: .; d_gene: .; v_gene: TRBV3-1/TRBV3-2; CDR3aa: CASSQAWGSGNTIYF; CDR3nt: TGTGCCAGCAGCCAAGCGTGGGGCTCTGGAAACACCATATATTTT
j_gene: TRBJ1-4; abundance: .; d_gene: TRBD1; v_gene: TRBV6-5; CDR3aa: CASSSGTGNEKLFF; CDR3nt: TGTGCCAGCAGTTCCGGGACAGGCAATGAAAAACTGTTTTTT
j_gene: TRBJ1-2; abundance: few; d_gene: .; v_gene: TRBV7-2; CDR3aa: CASSLNYGYTF; CDR3nt: TGTGCCAGCAGCCTAAACTATGGCTACACCTTC
j_gene: TRBJ1-2; abundance: .; d_gene: .; v_gene: TRBV19; CDR3aa: CASSAGDGYTF; CDR3nt: TGTGCCAGTAGTGCCGGTGATGGCTACACCTTC
j_gene: TRBJ1-2; abundance: .; d_gene: .; v_gene: TRBV12-3/TRBV12-4; CDR3aa: CASSFLRDGYTF; CDR3nt: TGTGCCAGCAGTTTCCTTCGGGATGGCTACACCTTC
j_gene: TRBJ1-1; abundance: .; d_gene: .; v_gene: TRBV2; CDR3aa: CASSPRGERNTEAFF; CDR3nt: TGTGCCAGCAGTCCCCGAGGGGAACGGAACACTGAAGCTTTCTTT
j_gene: TRBJ2-3; abundance: .; d_gene: TRBD2; v_gene: TRBV5-6; CDR3aa: CASSLTSSGGSDTQYF; CDR3nt: TGTGCCAGCAGCTTGACGTCTAGCGGGGGTTCAGATACGCAGTATTTT
j_gene: TRBJ1-4; abundance: .; d_gene: TRBD1; v_gene: TRBV29-1; CDR3aa: CSVRQGREKLFF; CDR3nt: TGCAGCGTTCGACAGGGTCGGGAAAAACTGTTTTTT
j_gene: TRBJ1-1; abundance: .; d_gene: TRBD1; v_gene: TRBV10-2; CDR3aa: CASRDPGQGLEAFF; CDR3nt: TGCGCCAGCAGAGATCCGGGACAGGGGCTTGAAGCTTTCTTT
j_gene: TRBJ2-1; abundance: few; d_gene: .; v_gene: TRBV5-4; CDR3aa: CASSANRENEQFF; CDR3nt: TGTGCCAGCAGCGCAAACAGGGAGAATGAGCAGTTCTTC
j_gene: TRBJ2-2; abundance: .; d_gene: TRBD2; v_gene: TRBV28; CDR3aa: CARVAGGHGELFF; CDR3nt: TGTGCCAGAGTAGCGGGGGGACACGGGGAGCTGTTTTTT
j_gene: TRBJ2-5; abundance: .; d_gene: .; v_gene: TRBV6-2/TRBV6-3; CDR3aa: CASSHQWGGQEETQYF; CDR3nt: TGTGCCAGCAGTCACCAGTGGGGGGGCCAAGAAGAGACCCAGTACTTC
j_gene: TRBJ2-6; abundance: .; d_gene: .; v_gene: TRBV4-3; CDR3aa: CASSQEGQTSGANVLTF; CDR3nt: TGCGCCAGCAGCCAAGAAGGGCAGACCTCTGGGGCCAACGTCCTGACTTTC
j_gene: TRBJ2-3; abundance: .; d_gene: .; v_gene: TRBV5-1; CDR3aa: CASSTGPSTDTQYF; CDR3nt: TGCGCCAGCAGCACGGGACCTAGCACAGATACGCAGTATTTT
j_gene: TRBJ2-3; abundance: .; d_gene: TRBD1; v_gene: TRBV6-7; CDR3aa: CAGTDPVHPDTQYF; CDR3nt: TGTGCCGGGACAGACCCGGTCCATCCAGATACGCAGTATTTT
j_gene: TRBJ2-5; abundance: .; d_gene: TRBD2; v_gene: TRBV10-1; CDR3aa: CASSPSGRRETQYF; CDR3nt: TGCGCCAGCAGTCCTAGCGGGAGGAGGGAGACCCAGTACTTC
j_gene: TRBJ2-7; abundance: few; d_gene: .; v_gene: TRBV7-2; CDR3aa: CASSLRWDGYEQYF; CDR3nt: TGTGCCAGCAGCTTACGCTGGGACGGCTACGAGCAGTACTTC
j_gene: TRBJ2-7; abundance: .; d_gene: .; v_gene: TRBV11-2; CDR3aa: CASSPHYLYEQYF; CDR3nt: TGTGCCAGCAGCCCCCACTATCTCTACGAGCAGTACTTC
j_gene: TRBJ1-6; abundance: once; d_gene: TRBD1; v_gene: TRBV18; CDR3aa: CASSPDRGRNSPLHF; CDR3nt: TGTGCCAGCTCACCGGACAGGGGGCGAAATTCACCCCTCCACTTT
j_gene: TRBJ1-1; abundance: .; d_gene: .; v_gene: TRBV28; CDR3aa: CASSLPGDYTEVFF; CDR3nt: TGTGCCAGCAGTTTACCAGGGGATTACACTGAAGTTTTCTTT
j_gene: TRBJ1-5; abundance: .; d_gene: TRBD1; v_gene: TRBV12-3/TRBV12-4; CDR3aa: CASTRDRNQPQHF; CDR3nt: TGTGCCAGCACTCGGGACAGAAATCAGCCCCAGCATTTT
j_gene: TRBJ2-7; abundance: .; d_gene: .; v_gene: TRBV25-1; CDR3aa: CASSAHGSSYEQYF; CDR3nt: TGTGCCAGCAGTGCACACGGGAGCTCCTACGAGCAGTACTTC
j_gene: TRBJ2-3; abundance: .; d_gene: .; v_gene: TRBV7-2; CDR3aa: CASSFSSWAVAQYF; CDR3nt: TGTGCCAGCAGCTTTTCTTCTTGGGCAGTGGCGCAGTATTTT
j_gene: TRBJ2-1; abundance: .; d_gene: .; v_gene: TRBV5-1; CDR3aa: CASSLDGNEQFF; CDR3nt: TGCGCCAGCAGCTTAGACGGTAATGAGCAGTTCTTC
j_gene: TRBJ2-1; abundance: .; d_gene: .; v_gene: TRBV15; CDR3aa: CATSRAGTVYNEQFF; CDR3nt: TGTGCCACCAGCAGGGCCGGGACCGTATACAATGAGCAGTTCTTC
j_gene: TRBJ1-1; abundance: few; d_gene: .; v_gene: TRBV10-1; CDR3aa: CASSGQNTEAFF; CDR3nt: TGCGCCAGCAGTGGACAGAACACTGAAGCTTTCTTT
j_gene: TRBJ1-5; abundance: .; d_gene: .; v_gene: TRBV5-1; CDR3aa: CASSLGGAGQPQHF; CDR3nt: TGCGCCAGCAGCTTGGGAGGGGCGGGTCAGCCCCAGCATTTT
j_gene: TRBJ2-1; abundance: .; d_gene: .; v_gene: TRBV28; CDR3aa: CASSSPNPNYNEQFF; CDR3nt: TGTGCCAGCAGTTCGCCCAATCCCAACTACAATGAGCAGTTCTTC
j_gene: TRBJ1-4; abundance: .; d_gene: .; v_gene: TRBV19; CDR3aa: CASSNPARGGSNEKLFF; CDR3nt: TGTGCCAGTAGTAACCCGGCCCGGGGAGGGTCTAATGAAAAACTGTTTTTT
j_gene: TRBJ2-7; abundance: .; d_gene: .; v_gene: TRBV28; CDR3aa: CASSLARLGQYF; CDR3nt: TGTGCCAGCAGTTTAGCCAGATTAGGGCAGTACTTC
j_gene: TRBJ1-1; abundance: .; d_gene: .; v_gene: TRBV7-2; CDR3aa: CASSPRLANTEAFF; CDR3nt: TGTGCCAGCAGCCCTCGGCTGGCGAACACTGAAGCTTTCTTT
j_gene: TRBJ2-4; abundance: few; d_gene: .; v_gene: TRBV12-3/TRBV12-4; CDR3aa: CASSHSANIQYF; CDR3nt: TGTGCCAGCAGCCACTCGGCCAACATTCAGTACTTC
j_gene: TRBJ2-7; abundance: .; d_gene: .; v_gene: TRBV20-1; CDR3aa: CSARDRASQYF; CDR3nt: TGCAGTGCTAGAGATCGGGCCTCGCAGTACTTC
j_gene: TRBJ1-5; abundance: .; d_gene: TRBD1; v_gene: TRBV2; CDR3aa: CASRRTGSLNQPQHF; CDR3nt: TGTGCCAGCAGGAGGACAGGCAGCCTTAATCAGCCCCAGCATTTT